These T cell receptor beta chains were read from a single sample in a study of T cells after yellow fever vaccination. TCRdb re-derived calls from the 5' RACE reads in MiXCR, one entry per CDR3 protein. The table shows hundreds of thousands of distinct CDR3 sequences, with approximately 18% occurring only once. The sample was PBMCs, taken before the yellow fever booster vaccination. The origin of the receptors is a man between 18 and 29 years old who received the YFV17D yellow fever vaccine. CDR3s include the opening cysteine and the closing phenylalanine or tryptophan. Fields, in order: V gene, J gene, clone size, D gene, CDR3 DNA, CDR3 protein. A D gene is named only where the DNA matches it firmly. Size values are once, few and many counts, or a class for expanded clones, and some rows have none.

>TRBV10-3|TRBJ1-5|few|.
TGTGCCATCAGTGACCAGGGTGAGCAGCCCCAGCATTTT
CAISDQGEQPQHF
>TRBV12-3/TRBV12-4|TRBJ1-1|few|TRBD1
TGTGCCAGCAGTCCCCGGACAGGAAAAGCTTTCTTT
CASSPRTGKAFF
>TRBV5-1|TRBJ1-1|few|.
TGCGCCAGCAGCTTGTATCCGGGCTCCGAAGCTTTCTTT
CASSLYPGSEAFF
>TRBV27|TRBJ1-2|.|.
TGTGCCAGCAGTACCGGACCAGGCTATGGCTACACCTTC
CASSTGPGYGYTF
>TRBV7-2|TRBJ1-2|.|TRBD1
TGTGCCAGCAGTACAGGGGCGTCTAACTATGGCTACACCTTC
CASSTGASNYGYTF
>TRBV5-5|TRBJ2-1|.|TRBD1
TGTGCCAGCAGCTTTTATGCACAGGGGCACAATGAGCAGTTCTTC
CASSFYAQGHNEQFF
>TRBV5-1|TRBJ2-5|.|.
TGCGCCAGCAGCTTGAGTGGACAGAAAGAGACCCAGTACTTC
CASSLSGQKETQYF
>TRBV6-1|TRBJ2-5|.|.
TGTGCCAGCAGTGAACTTTTCCAAGAGACCCAGTACTTC
CASSELFQETQYF
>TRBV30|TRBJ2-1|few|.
TGTGCCTGGAGTCTTACCGCCGGGATTCCGGGCAATGAGCAGTTCTTC
CAWSLTAGIPGNEQFF
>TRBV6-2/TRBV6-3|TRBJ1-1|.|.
TGTGCCAGCAGCCCCAGGGACGCCTACACTGAAGCTTTCTTT
CASSPRDAYTEAFF
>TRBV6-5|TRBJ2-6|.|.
TGTGCCAGCAGTGACAAGGGTTCTGGGGCCAACGTCCTGACTTTC
CASSDKGSGANVLTF
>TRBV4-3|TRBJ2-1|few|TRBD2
TGCGCCAGCAGCCAATTGTCTAGCGGGAATGAGCAGTTCTTC
CASSQLSSGNEQFF
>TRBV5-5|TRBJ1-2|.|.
TGTGCCAGCAGCTTAGCTCTCCGGACAGAGAACTATGGCTACACCTTC
CASSLALRTENYGYTF
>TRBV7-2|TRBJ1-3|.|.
TGTGCCAGCAGCTTACAAGCCCACTCTGGAAACACCATATATTTT
CASSLQAHSGNTIYF
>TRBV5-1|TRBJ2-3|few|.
TGCGCCAGCAGCTTGGACGGCCAGGCAGATACGCAGTATTTT
CASSLDGQADTQYF
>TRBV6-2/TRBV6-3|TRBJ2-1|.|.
TGTGCCAGCAGCCTGGGGGCGTCGAGCTCCTACAATGAGCAGTTCTTC
CASSLGASSSYNEQFF
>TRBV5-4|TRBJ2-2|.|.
TGTGCCAGCGGGCCGGGTTCCGGGGAGCTGTTTTTT
CASGPGSGELFF
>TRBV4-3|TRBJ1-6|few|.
TGCGCCAGCAGCCGAAGGTCGGGGGTCGGGTCACCCCTCCACTTT
CASSRRSGVGSPLHF
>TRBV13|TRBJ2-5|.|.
TGTGCCAGCAGCTCAAGGACAGTGGGCCAAGAGACCCAGTACTTC
CASSSRTVGQETQYF
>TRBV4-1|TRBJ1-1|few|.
TGCGCCAGCAGCCAATCGCAGAGGAACACTGAAGCTTTCTTT
CASSQSQRNTEAFF
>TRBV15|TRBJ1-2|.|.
TGTGCCACCAGCAGAGACCCCAACGGGACTGGCTACACCTTC
CATSRDPNGTGYTF
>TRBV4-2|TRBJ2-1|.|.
TGTGCCAGCAGCCAAGAATTGGGGGTTAAACTCCATGAGCAGTTCTTC
CASSQELGVKLHEQFF
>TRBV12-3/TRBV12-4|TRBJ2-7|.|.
TGTGCCAGCACCCCACGGGGGACCCACTACGAGCAGTACTTC
CASTPRGTHYEQYF
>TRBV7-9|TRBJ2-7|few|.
TGTGCCAGCAGCACTAGTCTCCCGGGACGGTGGTACGAGCAGTACTTC
CASSTSLPGRWYEQYF
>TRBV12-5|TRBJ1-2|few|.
TGTGCTAGTGGTGGACAAGTAGATGGCTACACCTTC
CASGGQVDGYTF
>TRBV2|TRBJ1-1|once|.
TGTGCCAGCAGTGAAGCCCCAGGGGCTTTGACTGAAGCTTTCTTT
CASSEAPGALTEAFF
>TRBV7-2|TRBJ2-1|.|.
TGTGCCAGCAGCCCTCACCCCCCTGGGGGGAATGAGCAGTTCTTC
CASSPHPPGGNEQFF
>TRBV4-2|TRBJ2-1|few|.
TGTGCCAGCAGCCAAGTCCCGGGAAGATCGCGCGAGCAGTTCTTC
CASSQVPGRSREQFF
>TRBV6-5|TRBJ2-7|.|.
TGTGCCAGCAGTTACTCGAAACATCTCCTGGCGGCCTACGAGCAGTACTTC
CASSYSKHLLAAYEQYF
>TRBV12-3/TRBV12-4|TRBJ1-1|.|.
TGTGCCAGCAGTTCCCGGACCGCAATGAACACTGAAGCTTTCTTT
CASSSRTAMNTEAFF
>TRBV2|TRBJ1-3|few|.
TGTGCCAGCAGTGAATGGGGGGGACCGAGCTCTGGAAACACCATATATTTT
CASSEWGGPSSGNTIYF
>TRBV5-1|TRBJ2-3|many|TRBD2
TGCGCCAGCAGCTTGGTTAGCGGGGGGGCCCAGCAGTATTTT
CASSLVSGGAQQYF
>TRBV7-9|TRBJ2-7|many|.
TGTGCCAGCAGCTCCCAAGGGGGGGTCGAGCAGTACTTC
CASSSQGGVEQYF
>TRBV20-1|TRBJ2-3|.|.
TGCAGTGCCCTCGGGGGGCGGGATACGCAGTATTTT
CSALGGRDTQYF
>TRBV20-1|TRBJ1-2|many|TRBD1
TGCAGTGCTAGAGGGTATGGACAGGGCTCTAACTATGGCTACACCTTC
CSARGYGQGSNYGYTF
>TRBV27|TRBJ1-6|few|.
TGTGCCAGCAGAACTGCAAATTCACCCCTCCACTTT
CASRTANSPLHF
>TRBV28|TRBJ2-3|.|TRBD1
TGTGCCAGCAGTTTTCGAGGACAGGTTGCTAGCACAGATACGCAGTATTTT
CASSFRGQVASTDTQYF